The present entry profiles one T cell receptor beta chain with its context. These data originate in a study of shared clonotypes between healthy human individuals. Every subset had its genomic DNA shared out evenly among several immunoSEQ plates. Unsorted PBMC DNA was run through sequencing on ten immunoSEQ deep assay plates. Libraries were prepared by immunoSEQ multiplex PCR; TCRdb keeps only in-frame clonotypes and omits some of them. The table records around 95,000 clones, 40% to 55% of them present only once. The CDR3 runs to 14 residues. Germline values: CDR1 ENHRY, CDR2 SYGVKD. Healthy and HIV-negative, the adult donors had no recent acute infections or vaccinations. Adults of Caucasian background living in Nashville, Tennessee made up all donors.

The sequenced sample was PBMCs. This TCR derives from a woman between 40 and 55 years old in good health. Some clones in this sample may be carry-over from other donors' samples. The chain is built from TRBV10-3 and TRBJ2-5; 7 bases are shared with TRBD2. The J call may be faulty, since TRBJ2-7 better matches the DNA end. This CDR3 is CAISERRESYEQYF. As DNA, the CDR3 is TGTGCCATCAGTGAGAGGCGGGAGTCCTACGAGCAGTACTTC.